A single sample is the source of the 30 T cell receptor beta chains below, sequenced in a study of cytomegalovirus exposure and HLA in healthy donors. With 60 Vbeta and 13 Jbeta primers, the PCR was carried out. Sequencing used immunoSEQ multiplex PCR; TCRdb keeps in-frame clones, though not all of them. This sample has fewer than 200,000 clones, with around four fifths found just once. Sequenced input: PBMCs. Receptors were obtained from a man in his fifties or sixties in good health and CMV-seropositive.

The gene calls are TRBV19 and TRBJ1-2, with 7 nucleotides matching TRBD1. Germline values: CDR1 LNHDA, CDR2 SQIVND (reference sequence). V gave up 10 bases and J gave up 0 bases; unmatched junction bases: 11. This CDR3 contains 15 residues. Here the CDR3 DNA reads TGTGCCACATATCAGAGGGGGCGAACTAACTATGGCTACACCTTC. It is translated as CATYQRGRTNYGYTF. The full variable domain, completed using reference TRBV19 and TRBJ1-2, is DGGITQSPKYLFRKEGQNVTLSCEQNLNHDAMYWYRQDPGQGLRLIYYSQIVNDFQKGDIAEGYSVSREKKESFPLTVTSAQKNPTAFYLCATYQRGRTNYGYTFGSGTRLTVV.

V and J are TRBV5-6 and TRBJ2-3; D may be TRBD2 (5 bases). This CDR3 contains 13 residues. Germline lookup yields CDR1 SGHDT and CDR2 YYEEEE. Trimming stripped 3 bases from V and 7 bases from J, with 12 bases between. The CDR3 reads CASSSYIANTQYF. The CDR3 DNA is TGTGCCAGCAGCTCTTATATAGCGAATACGCAGTATTTT. Based on the CDR3 plus reference TRBV5-6 and TRBJ2-3, the full variable domain is DAGVTQSPTHLIKTRGQQVTLRCSPKSGHDTVSWYQQALGQGPQFIFQYYEEEERQRGNFPDRFSGHQFPNYSSELNVNALLLGDSALYLCASSSYIANTQYFGPGTRLTVL.

The chain has TRBV6-1 and TRBJ2-2; possibly TRBD1 for D (6 bases). Germline lookup yields CDR1 MNHNS and CDR2 SASEGT. The CDR3 is 13 amino acids. V was shortened by 5 bases and J by 6 bases, with 10 bases between the two germline ends. The CDR3 sequence: CASSLTGPGELFF. The CDR3 nucleotides are TGTGCCAGCAGTTTAACAGGGCCCGGGGAGCTGTTTTTT.

V gene TRBV7-2 combines with J gene TRBJ1-4; D is undetermined. Germline V gene sequence: CDR1 SGHTA, CDR2 FQGNSA. V was pared by 1 base and J by 4 bases, with 19 bases between. The CDR3 loop spans 18 amino acids. CDR3: CASSLGPGIGWNNEKLFF. CDR3 sequence (DNA): TGTGCCAGCAGCTTAGGCCCGGGGATCGGATGGAATAATGAAAAACTGTTTTTT.

On this clone: This same CDR3 is encoded by further DNA sequences in the sample. The V call is TRBV5-1, the J call TRBJ2-1, with D possibly being TRBD2 (5 bases). CDR1 is SGHRS and CDR2 is YFSETQ in the germline V gene. V lost 4 bases and J 4 bases, leaving 9 bases between the germline ends. The CDR3 totals 13 residues. The chain's CDR3 is CASSPGSYNEQFF. The DNA of the CDR3 is TGCGCCAGCAGCCCTGGGAGTTACAATGAGCAGTTCTTC.

V usage is TRBV5-1 and J usage is TRBJ1-4; TRBD1 matches at 8 bases. The CDR3 has 17 residues. From germline, CDR1 is SGHRS and CDR2 YFSETQ. Trimming took 1 base from V and 0 from J; bases not matched to a gene: 5. The CDR3: CASSLWGQVATNEKLFF. Written as DNA, the CDR3 is TGCGCCAGCAGCTTGTGGGGACAGGTTGCAACTAATGAAAAACTGTTTTTT.

This clone occurred a few times. The chain combines TRBV7-9 with TRBJ2-3, with 13 positions matching TRBD2. CDR1 is SEHNR and CDR2 is FQNEAQ in the germline V gene (reference sequence). There are 17 residues in the CDR3. The ends lost 5 bases at V and 3 bases at J; junction bases unmatched: 8. The CDR3 sequence is CASSDRLAGGRTDTQYF. In nucleotides, the CDR3 is TGTGCCAGCAGCGACCGACTAGCGGGAGGTAGGACAGATACGCAGTATTTT.

This clone appeared once. The chain couples TRBV7-9 to TRBJ2-5; 9 bases are shared with TRBD1. V was clipped by 1 base and J by 4 bases; unmatched bases: 4. The germline gives CDR1 SEHNR, CDR2 FQNEAQ (reference sequence). The length of the CDR3 is 15 residues. The CDR3 DNA reads TGTGCCAGCAGCTTAGTTTCGGGACAGGGAGAGACCCAGTACTTC. Translating it yields CASSLVSGQGETQYF.

The V call is TRBV6-5, the J call TRBJ1-2; D perhaps matches TRBD1 (6 bases). The CDR3 totals 14 residues. The germline V gene has CDR1 MNHEY and CDR2 SVGAGI. V lost 4 bases, J lost 4 bases, and 13 bases lay in between. The CDR3 here is CASSSTGQLYGYTF. CDR3 nucleotide sequence: TGTGCCAGCAGTTCGACCGGACAGCTCTATGGCTACACCTTC.

This chain links TRBV27 with TRBJ1-5; D not certain. The V end was cut by 6 bases, the J end by 0 bases, with 3 bases between. Germline V gene sequence: CDR1 MNHEY, CDR2 SMNVEV (reference sequence). CDR3 length: 12 residues. The CDR3 is CASSNSNQPQHF. DNA for the CDR3: TGTGCCAGCAGCAATAGCAATCAGCCCCAGCATTTT.

V gene TRBV5-3 combines with J gene TRBJ2-7; D possibly corresponds to TRBD1 (5 bases). TRBV5-3 counts as an open reading frame of uncertain function. The CDR3 is 13 amino acids. Trimming removed 6 bases from V and 5 bases from J, with 15 bases in between. The chain's CDR3 is CARTDSGAHEQYF. The CDR3 DNA reads as TGTGCCAGAACCGACAGTGGTGCCCACGAGCAGTACTTC.

This chain links TRBV11-2 with TRBJ1-2; 7 bases are shared with TRBD1. CDR1 and CDR2 (germline): SGHAT, FQNNGV. V lost 6 bases and J lost 8; bases outside the gene matches: 9. The CDR3 length is 13 residues. The CDR3 DNA sequence: TGTGCCAGCAGAGCCAACAGGGGCGAAGGCTACACCTTC. It specifies CASRANRGEGYTF.

This chain joins TRBV7-9 and TRBJ2-7, with a tentative D call TRBD1 (5 bases). Germline lookup yields CDR1 SEHNR and CDR2 FQNEAQ (reference sequence). There are 14 residues in the CDR3. The germline V and J ends were trimmed by 4 bases and 3 bases, with 13 bases remaining between them. CDR3 DNA sequence: TGTGCCAGCAGCTCAGGGTTTTCGGTCTACGAGCAGTACTTC. This codes for CASSSGFSVYEQYF.

This chain joins TRBV7-3 and TRBJ2-3; 12 bases agree with TRBD2. CDR3 length: 15 amino acids. Germline-derived CDR1 and CDR2 are SGHTA and FQGTGA. V shed 4 bases, J shed 3 bases, and the junction held 2 bases outside the gene matches. The CDR3 nucleotides are TGTGCCAGCAGCTCCGGACTAGCGGGGACAGATACGCAGTATTTT. Its protein is CASSSGLAGTDTQYF.

This chain uses TRBV5-1 with TRBJ2-7, with D hard to call. Trimming left V 5 bases short and J 4 bases short, with 25 bases between. The CDR3 is made up of 17 amino acids. CDR1 is SGHRS, CDR2 YFSETQ, per germline. In nucleotides, the CDR3 is TGCGCCAGCAGACAGACCCCCGGTGTAACGGCTCAATACGAGCAGTACTTC. Protein product: CASRQTPGVTAQYEQYF.

The CDR3 bases are TGTGCCAGTAGCGACAGGGGCTACAATGAGCAGTTCTTC. This translates into CASSDRGYNEQFF. The V call is TRBV19, the J call TRBJ2-1; TRBD1 matches at 8 bases. Losses at the gene ends were 6 bases for V and 3 bases for J; bases not matched to a gene: 1. The CDR3 extends over 13 amino acids. Looked up from germline, CDR1 is LNHDA and CDR2 is SQIVND (reference sequence).

The chain has TRBV10-3 and TRBJ1-2, with 8 positions matching TRBD1. The CDR3 sequence is 15 residues long. Trimming cost V 0 bases and J 8 bases; bases outside gene matches: 8. Germline loops: CDR1 ENHRY, CDR2 SYGVKD. CDR3 residues: CAISESATGAGGYTF. CDR3 bases: TGTGCCATCAGTGAGTCGGCGACAGGGGCTGGAGGCTACACCTTC.

This chain joins TRBV28 and TRBJ1-5; 7 nucleotides align to TRBD1. The CDR3 extends over 16 amino acids. Germline CDR1 MDHEN, CDR2 SYDVKM. The trim removed 3 bases at V and 1 base at J, leaving 6 bases unmatched. The CDR3 DNA reads as TGTGCCAGCAGTTTCCCGACAGGGAAGAGCAATCAGCCCCAGCATTTT. Protein product: CASSFPTGKSNQPQHF.

The V and J genes are TRBV7-2 and TRBJ2-7; 8 nucleotides align to TRBD2. J lost 0 bases, V lost 2 bases, and 9 bases had no gene match. The CDR3 is 17 amino acids. CDR1 is SGHTA, CDR2 FQGNSA, per germline. The CDR3 DNA reads as TGTGCCAGCAGCTTACTAGCGGGTCCCTCAAGCTCCTACGAGCAGTACTTC. Translating it yields CASSLLAGPSSSYEQYF.

This clone was counted a single time. The V call is TRBV19, the J call TRBJ1-5; 7 nucleotides align to TRBD1. The junction had 11 bases not matched to a gene; V was cut back by 3 bases and J by 9 bases. This CDR3 has 15 residues. Per germline, CDR1 LNHDA and CDR2 SQIVND (reference sequence). In nucleotides, the CDR3 is TGTGCCAGTAGTATTGGAGGGGGCCCCGCGAGGCCCCAGCATTTT. This codes for CASSIGGGPARPQHF.

The chain couples TRBV18 to TRBJ2-6; 9 bases are shared with TRBD1. The CDR3 has 18 residues. The V gene's germline CDR1 is KGHSH and CDR2 LQKENI. After removal of 0 bases from V and 1 base from J, the junction contained 4 bases not matched to a gene. CDR3 nucleotide sequence: TGTGCCAGCTCACCACCGCGACAGGGGGTGTCTGGGGCCAACGTCCTGACTTTC. This translates into CASSPPRQGVSGANVLTF.

The V gene is TRBV9, the J gene TRBJ2-5, with 8 positions matching TRBD2. Germline V gives CDR1 SGDLS, CDR2 YYNGEE. Trimming cost V 0 bases and J 5 bases; bases outside gene matches: 6. CDR3 length equals 15 residues. CDR3 DNA sequence: TGTGCCAGCAGCGTAGCGGGGGGGCTTTTGGAGACCCAGTACTTC. Residues: CASSVAGGLLETQYF.

This chain links TRBV28 with TRBJ2-7, with D unclear. Deletions cut 6 bases from V and 2 bases from J, with 11 bases between. The CDR3 covers 13 residues. Germline V gene lookup returns CDR1 MDHEN and CDR2 SYDVKM. CDR3 DNA: TGTGCCAGCAGGCCGCCTAACCCCTACGAGCAGTACTTC. As protein: CASRPPNPYEQYF.

The table lists this clone with a count of one. The V call is TRBV2, the J call TRBJ2-5; perhaps TRBD2 as D (6 bases). The DNA matches TRBJ2-7 better at its end, which makes the J call doubtful. Germline V gene sequence: CDR1 SNHLY, CDR2 FYNNEI. CDR3 length equals 13 residues. The chain's CDR3 is CASRAGTDYEQYF. The CDR3 bases are TGTGCCAGCAGGGCCGGGACTGACTACGAGCAGTACTTC.

The chain combines TRBV28 with TRBJ2-7; 8 bases line up with TRBD1. The CDR3 contains 14 residues. Losses at the gene ends were 8 bases for V and 4 bases for J; bases not matched to a gene: 10. CDR1 is MDHEN, CDR2 SYDVKM, per germline. As DNA, the CDR3 is TGTGCCAGCCGGCCGGGACAGGCTAGGTACGAGCAGTACTTC. It codes for CASRPGQARYEQYF.

This clone was recorded only once. The junction shows a germline mismatch at one end, possibly a read error. The rearrangement joins TRBV19 to TRBJ1-5; possible D gene TRBD1, 5 bases. This CDR3 has 14 residues. Germline values: CDR1 LNHDA, CDR2 SQIVND (reference sequence). The CDR3 DNA is TGTGCCAGTAGGATAGGGGAGGGCATTCAGCCCCAGCATTTT. This encodes CASRIGEGIQPQHF.

The rearrangement uses TRBV9 and TRBJ1-1, with 8 nucleotides matching TRBD1. V gave up 1 base and J gave up 6 bases; unmatched junction bases: 8. The V gene's germline CDR1 is SGDLS and CDR2 YYNGEE. The CDR3 runs to 15 residues. The CDR3 region is CASSVSVQGVAEAFF. CDR3 nucleotides: TGTGCCAGCAGCGTATCAGTACAGGGGGTCGCTGAAGCTTTCTTT.

CDR3 region: CASSRTGGNQPQHF. The CDR3 nucleotides are TGTGCCAGCTCACGGACAGGGGGCAATCAGCCCCAGCATTTT. The chain has TRBV18 and TRBJ1-5, with 9 bases lining up with TRBD1. CDR1 and CDR2 (germline): KGHSH, LQKENI. This CDR3 has 14 residues. With 4 bases clipped from V and 2 bases from J, the junction kept 0 bases outside the gene matches. Filled out from reference TRBV18 and TRBJ1-5, the complete variable domain reads NAGVMQNPRHLVRRRGQEARLRCSPMKGHSHVYWYRQLPEEGLKFMVYLQKENIIDESGMPKERFSAEFPKEGPSILRIQQVVRGDSAAYFCASSRTGGNQPQHFGDGTRLSIL.

This clone was seen a few times. The chain carries TRBV5-6 and TRBJ1-1; 11 bases align to TRBD1. Germline CDR1 and CDR2: SGHDT and YYEEEE. The CDR3 contains 14 residues. The trim removed 4 bases at V and 6 bases at J, leaving 5 bases unmatched. In nucleotides, the CDR3 is TGTGCCAGCAGCCGCGGGACAGGGGGGGCTGAAGCTTTCTTT. This encodes CASSRGTGGAEAFF.

The J gene is TRBJ1-2, the V gene TRBV4-3; D might be TRBD1 (5 bases). Germline loops: CDR1 LGHNA, CDR2 YSLEER. The CDR3 has 13 residues. V was shortened by 4 bases and J by 4 bases, with 10 bases between the two germline ends. The CDR3 region is CASSRGGAYGYTF. DNA for the CDR3: TGCGCCAGCAGCCGGGGCGGGGCCTATGGCTACACCTTC.